This T cell receptor beta chain was recovered during a study of human T cells and chemical hapten exposure. Study in general: Yields of TCR per sample differed, chiefly owing to small differences in pooled library volume.

Germline V gene data show CDR1 as DFQATT and CDR2 as SNEGSKA (reference sequence). V was cut by 4 bases and J by 0 bases, with 12 bases left in between. The CDR3 totals 14 residues. Each CDR3 protein gets one entry after TCRdb re-called the RACE reads with MiXCR. The repertoire has roughly 380,000 distinct CDR3 sequences, 4% to 6% of them found once; the top ten carry 2% to 3%. In this sample, this clonotype turned up many times. The time point: pre-sensitization, week 0. The treatment: therapeutic diphenylcyclopropenone sensitization with weekly scalp DPC. The sequence was obtained from a woman in her 50s with alopecia areata. Some clones in this sample may be carry-over from other donors' samples. The chain has TRBV20-1 and TRBJ1-1, with TRBD1 as a possible D gene (6 bases). Sequences were derived from whole blood, sampled in connection with sensitization to the hapten diphenylcyclopropenone (DPC). DNA of the CDR3: TGCAGTGCTATCCGGACAGAGATGAACACTGAAGCTTTCTTT. Translation: CSAIRTEMNTEAFF.